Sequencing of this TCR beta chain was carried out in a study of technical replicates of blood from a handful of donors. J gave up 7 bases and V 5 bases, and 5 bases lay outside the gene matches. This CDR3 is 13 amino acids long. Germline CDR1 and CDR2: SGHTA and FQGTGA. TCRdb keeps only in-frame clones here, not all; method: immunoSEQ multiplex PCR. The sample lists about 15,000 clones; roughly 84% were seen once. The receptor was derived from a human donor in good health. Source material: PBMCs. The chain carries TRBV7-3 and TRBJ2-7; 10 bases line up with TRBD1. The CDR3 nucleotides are TGTGCCAGCAGCCGACAGGGGGCTGGTGAGCAGTACTTC. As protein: CASSRQGAGEQYF.